The rows below give T cell receptor beta chains drawn from one sample of a study of technical replicates of blood from a few donors. Measured with immunoSEQ multiplex PCR; TCRdb has only the in-frame clones, and not every one. The sample includes about 56,000 clones, 93% of them seen just once. The specimen was PBMCs. The source is a human donor in good health. Some clones in this sample may be carry-over from other donors' samples. Each CDR3 is given with its conserved first and last residue. A D gene is named only where the DNA matches it firmly. Not every row has a clone size; where given, it reads once, few, many or a size class.

V,D,size,length,J,CDR3,DNA
TRBV11-2,.,.,15,TRBJ2-7,CASSLASGVSYEQYF,TGTGCCAGCAGCTTAGCCTCCGGGGTCTCCTACGAGCAGTACTTC
TRBV9,TRBD2,.,15,TRBJ2-7,CASSADGSGSSAEYF,TGTGCCAGCAGCGCGGACGGTAGCGGGAGTTCGGCGGAGTACTTC
TRBV7-2,TRBD1,.,12,TRBJ1-1,CASSMDRGEAFF,TGTGCCAGCAGCATGGACAGGGGTGAAGCTTTCTTT
TRBV20-1,.,.,11,TRBJ2-7,CSARDLYEQYF,TGCAGTGCTAGAGACCTCTACGAGCAGTACTTC
TRBV25-1,.,.,17,TRBJ1-6,CASSEWPAGSYNSPLHF,TGTGCCAGCAGTGAATGGCCGGCGGGCTCCTATAATTCACCCCTCCACTTT
TRBV7-2,TRBD1,.,15,TRBJ1-1,CASSLGDRVITEAFF,TGTGCCAGCAGCTTAGGGGACAGGGTTATCACTGAAGCTTTCTTT
TRBV6-1,.,.,13,TRBJ2-7,CASSEEGSGEQYF,TGTGCCAGCAGTGAGGAGGGGAGTGGCGAGCAGTACTTC
TRBV4-3,.,once,14,TRBJ2-1,CASSQEREFNEQFF,TGCGCCAGCAGCCAAGAGAGGGAGTTCAATGAGCAGTTCTTC
TRBV7-2,TRBD1,.,15,TRBJ2-5,CASSPTTGTEETQYF,TGTGCCAGCAGCCCAACCACCGGGACAGAAGAGACCCAGTACTTC
TRBV4-1,.,.,13,TRBJ2-7,CASSHGRAEEQYF,TGCGCCAGCAGCCATGGCAGGGCGGAGGAGCAGTACTTC
TRBV11-2,TRBD1,.,16,TRBJ2-1,CASSRLQQGAFNEQFF,TGTGCCAGCAGCCGCCTCCAACAGGGGGCCTTCAATGAGCAGTTCTTC
TRBV18,TRBD1,once,15,TRBJ1-6,CASSGDSHLNSPLHF,TGTGCCAGCTCGGGGGACAGCCATCTTAATTCACCCCTCCACTTT
TRBV9,.,.,16,TRBJ2-3,CASSPPWAGGRDTQYF,TGTGCCAGCAGCCCCCCCTGGGCAGGGGGGCGTGATACGCAGTATTTT
TRBV5-1,.,.,14,TRBJ2-7,CASSDGTWVYEQYF,TGCGCCAGCAGCGACGGGACTTGGGTCTACGAGCAGTACTTC
TRBV5-8,.,.,10,TRBJ1-1,CASIGGGAFF,TGTGCCAGCATTGGCGGGGGAGCTTTCTTT
TRBV6-5,.,.,14,TRBJ1-6,CASRAQGHNSPLHF,TGTGCCAGCCGTGCCCAGGGCCATAATTCACCCCTCCACTTT
TRBV30,.,once,13,TRBJ2-5,CAWNEPGLETQYF,TGTGCCTGGAACGAGCCGGGTCTGGAGACCCAGTACTTC
TRBV2,.,.,14,TRBJ1-2,CATRGTRRLWGYTF,TGTGCCACCAGGGGCACCAGACGGTTGTGGGGCTACACCTTC
TRBV9,.,once,16,TRBJ1-3,CASSVDPRTSGNTIYF,TGTGCCAGCAGCGTAGATCCGAGAACCTCTGGAAACACCATATATTTT
TRBV2,TRBD1,.,16,TRBJ2-3,CASVLMAGGPADTQYF,TGTGCCAGCGTGCTAATGGCAGGGGGCCCCGCAGATACGCAGTATTTT
TRBV7-2,TRBD2,.,16,TRBJ2-5,CASSLDSGGAPETQYF,TGTGCCAGCAGCTTAGATAGCGGGGGGGCCCCAGAGACCCAGTACTTC
TRBV5-6,.,.,14,TRBJ2-7,CASSRDWGGSEQYF,TGTGCCAGCAGTCGGGACTGGGGGGGCTCCGAGCAGTACTTC
TRBV11-1,.,.,14,TRBJ1-2,CASSRHSVPGSYTF,TGTGCCAGCAGCCGCCACTCGGTGCCAGGGTCATACACCTTC
TRBV9,TRBD2,.,19,TRBJ2-1,CASSGRPGTSGGDPGEQFF,TGTGCCAGCAGCGGCCGTCCCGGGACTAGCGGGGGGGACCCCGGTGAGCAGTTCTTC
TRBV5-4,.,.,15,TRBJ2-7,CASSSRQETNYEQYF,TGTGCCAGCAGCTCGAGACAGGAGACGAACTACGAGCAGTACTTC
TRBV9,.,.,14,TRBJ1-1,CASSPTGMVTEAFF,TGTGCCAGCAGCCCAACAGGGATGGTCACTGAAGCTTTCTTT
TRBV18,TRBD2,.,14,TRBJ2-7,CASSHPGLAYEQYF,TGTGCCAGCTCTCATCCGGGACTAGCTTACGAGCAGTACTTC
TRBV6-4,TRBD2,once,15,TRBJ2-1,CASSDGGGAYNEQFF,TGTGCCAGCAGTGATGGCGGGGGGGCCTACAATGAGCAGTTCTTC
TRBV6-5,.,.,14,TRBJ1-1,CASSSGTTNTEAFF,TGTGCCAGCAGTTCCGGGACAACAAACACTGAAGCTTTCTTT
TRBV14,.,.,14,TRBJ2-3,CASSQGTAGDTQYF,TGTGCCAGCAGCCAAGGGACTGCGGGCGATACGCAGTATTTT
TRBV18,TRBD1,once,14,TRBJ1-1,CASSRDRGDTEAFF,TGTGCCAGCTCACGAGACAGGGGGGACACTGAAGCTTTCTTT
TRBV19,.,.,14,TRBJ1-6,CASMDPQGNSPLHF,TGTGCCAGTATGGATCCGCAGGGAAATTCACCCCTCCACTTT
TRBV5-4,TRBD2,.,17,TRBJ2-7,CASSLAGGANLYYEQYF,TGTGCCAGCAGCTTGGCCGGGGGGGCCAATTTATACTACGAGCAGTACTTC
TRBV6-1,TRBD2,.,15,TRBJ2-3,CASSERLASTDTQYF,TGTGCCAGCAGTGAAAGACTAGCGAGCACAGATACGCAGTATTTT
TRBV9,TRBD1,.,16,TRBJ2-7,CASSQASGRGFYEQYF,TGTGCCAGCAGCCAAGCCTCGGGCAGGGGGTTCTACGAGCAGTACTTC
TRBV6-6,.,.,16,TRBJ2-1,CASSSRSLSSYNEQFF,TGTGCCAGCAGTTCCCGTTCTCTAAGCTCCTACAATGAGCAGTTCTTC
TRBV15,TRBD1,.,15,TRBJ1-4,CATSRDQGANEKLFF,TGTGCCACCAGCAGGGACCAGGGGGCGAATGAAAAACTGTTTTTT
TRBV4-3,TRBD2,.,15,TRBJ2-1,CASSLSGSSYNEQFF,TGCGCCAGCAGCCTAAGCGGGAGCTCCTACAATGAGCAGTTCTTC
TRBV5-1,.,.,16,TRBJ1-3,CASSLGRPAAGNTIYF,TGCGCCAGCAGCTTGGGCCGACCGGCGGCTGGAAACACCATATATTTT
TRBV19,.,.,14,TRBJ1-1,CASTPDRLNTEAFF,TGTGCCAGCACCCCTGACAGGCTGAACACTGAAGCTTTCTTT
TRBV7-2,TRBD2,.,14,TRBJ2-5,CASSLRLAAETQYF,TGTGCCAGCAGCTTGCGACTAGCGGCAGAGACCCAGTACTTC
TRBV7-9,.,.,10,TRBJ1-6,CASTRSPLHF,TGTGCCAGCACGCGATCACCCCTCCACTTT